The table lists the clone carrying this TCR beta chain with a few counts. Its antigen is currently unknown. This specimen belongs to a study of vaccination and CD4 T cells after COVID-19. Treatment indicated: roughly nine-day PBMC culture with coronavirus spike peptide pools or control peptides (ViraFEST assay). Antigen-specific T cell expansion with peptide pools preceded TCR sequencing in the ViraFEST approach. It was on days 3 and 7 that half the medium was replaced with fresh IL-2 medium. Sequenced with the Oncomine TCR Beta short-read assay was DNA taken from cultured CD4+ T cells. TCRdb fed the PCR reads into MiXCR, producing one record per CDR3 protein. The top ten clones hold 9% to 9.5% of a sample with fewer than 15,000 distinct CDR3 sequences, around 43% of them seen once. Germline values: CDR1 SGHTA, CDR2 FQGNSA. Deletions cut 5 bases from V and 10 bases from J, with 15 bases between. The CDR3 covers 13 residues.

The V gene is TRBV7-2, the J gene TRBJ2-1; D possibly corresponds to TRBD1 (6 bases). The specimen sequenced was CD4+ T cells from blood, cultured in vitro. This TCR was recovered from a human donor who had recovered from COVID-19. This CDR3 is CASSRVPGTEQFF. In DNA, the CDR3 is TGTGCCAGCAGCCGGGTTCCGGGGACAGAGCAGTTCTTC. The full variable domain, its missing parts supplied by reference TRBV7-2 and TRBJ2-1, is GAGVSQSPSNKVTEKGKDVELRCDPISGHTALYWYRQSLGQGLEFLIYFQGNSAPDKSGLPSDRFSAERTGGSVSTLTIQRTQQEDSAVYLCASSRVPGTEQFFGPGTRLTVL.